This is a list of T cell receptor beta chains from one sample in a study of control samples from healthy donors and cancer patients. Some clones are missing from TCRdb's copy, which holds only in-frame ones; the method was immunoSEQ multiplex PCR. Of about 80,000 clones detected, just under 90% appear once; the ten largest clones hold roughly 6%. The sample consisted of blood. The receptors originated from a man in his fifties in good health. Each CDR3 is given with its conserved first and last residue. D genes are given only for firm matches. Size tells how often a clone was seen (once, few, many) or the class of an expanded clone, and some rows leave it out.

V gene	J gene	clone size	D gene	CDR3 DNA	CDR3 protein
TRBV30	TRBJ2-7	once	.	TGTGCCTGGAGCGGCGGACTCCAAAGGGCCTACGAGCAGTACTTC	CAWSGGLQRAYEQYF
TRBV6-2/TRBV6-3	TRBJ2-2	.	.	TGTGCCAGCAGTCTCCAGTGGAGGGCCGGGGAGCTGTTTTTT	CASSLQWRAGELFF
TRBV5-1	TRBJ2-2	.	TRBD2	TGCGCCAGCAGCTTGAGGTCTACGGCTAGCGGGGGGCCGGGAACCGGGGAGCTGTTTTTT	CASSLRSTASGGPGTGELFF
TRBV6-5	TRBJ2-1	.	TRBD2	TGTGCCAGCAGCTCCGGACTAGCGGGGGGTCGGGAGCAGTTCTTC	CASSSGLAGGREQFF
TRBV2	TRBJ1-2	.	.	TGTGCCAGCACAAGGGGACCTGGTAGGGGCTACACCTTC	CASTRGPGRGYTF
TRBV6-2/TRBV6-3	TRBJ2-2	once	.	TGTGCCAGCAGTTACGGGGGACCGAACACCGGGGAGCTGTTTTTT	CASSYGGPNTGELFF
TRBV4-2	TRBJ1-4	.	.	TGTGCCAGCAGCCCCAGAGGAAGTCACGCAACTAATGAAAAACTGTTTTTT	CASSPRGSHATNEKLFF
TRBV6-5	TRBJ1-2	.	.	TGTGCCAGCAGCTCCCTCGGGGTCTATGGCTACACCTTC	CASSSLGVYGYTF
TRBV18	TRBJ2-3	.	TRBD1	TGTGCCAGCTCACCACAGGGGGCTGTCCCAGATACGCAGTATTTT	CASSPQGAVPDTQYF
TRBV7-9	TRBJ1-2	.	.	TGTGCCAGCAGCTTCAAAACAGGGCTTGGGGGCTACACCTTC	CASSFKTGLGGYTF
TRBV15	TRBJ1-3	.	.	TGTGCCACCACCAGAGAGGGGACTGGAAACACCATATATTTT	CATTREGTGNTIYF
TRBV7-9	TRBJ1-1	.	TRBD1	TGTGCCAGCAGCTCAAATGGACAGGTTCGAGGGACTGAAGCTTTCTTT	CASSSNGQVRGTEAFF
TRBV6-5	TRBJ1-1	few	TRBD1	TGTGCCAGCAGGCCACAGGGGGTAACTGAAGCTTTCTTT	CASRPQGVTEAFF
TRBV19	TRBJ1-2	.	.	TGTGCCAGTACCGGGGGAGGAGGGGTCGGTGGCTACACCTTC	CASTGGGGVGGYTF
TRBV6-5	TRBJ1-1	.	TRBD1	TGTGCCAGCACCAAAGGACAGGGATTGAACACTGAAGCTTTCTTT	CASTKGQGLNTEAFF
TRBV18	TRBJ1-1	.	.	TGTGCCAGCTCACTAGAAAGGAACACTGAAGCTTTCTTT	CASSLERNTEAFF
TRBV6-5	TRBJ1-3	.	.	TGTGCCAGCAGGGGGGGGGTTTTGGGAAACACCATATATTTT	CASRGGVLGNTIYF
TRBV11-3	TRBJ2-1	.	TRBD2	TGTGCCAGCAGCTATGCGGGGGGAAAGGACAATGAGCAGTTCTTC	CASSYAGGKDNEQFF
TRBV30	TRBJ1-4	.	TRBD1	TGTGCCTGGAGTGCCCGACAGGGAATGGGGCAAAAACTGTTTTTT	CAWSARQGMGQKLFF
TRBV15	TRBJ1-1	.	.	TGTGCCACCTCAGGTCCGACAGGGAACACTGAAGCTTTCTTT	CATSGPTGNTEAFF
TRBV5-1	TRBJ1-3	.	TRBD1	TGCGCCAGCAGTCGGAGGACAGGGGACGGAAACACCATATATTTT	CASSRRTGDGNTIYF
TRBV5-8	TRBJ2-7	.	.	TGTGCCAGCAGCTTGATCGGCCCGGGGGCGTCTACCTACGAGCAGTACTTC	CASSLIGPGASTYEQYF
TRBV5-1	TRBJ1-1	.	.	TGCGCCAGCAGCTCCGCAATGAACACTGAAGCTTTCTTT	CASSSAMNTEAFF
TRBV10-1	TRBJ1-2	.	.	TGCGCCAGCAGTGAATCTTCGAAGTACTATGGCTACACCTTC	CASSESSKYYGYTF
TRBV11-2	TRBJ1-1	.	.	TGTGCCAGCAGCGCACAGGGAGGTGGGACTGAAGCTTTCTTT	CASSAQGGGTEAFF
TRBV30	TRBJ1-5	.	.	TGTGCCTGGAGTGACGGTCATAGCAATCAGCCCCAGCATTTT	CAWSDGHSNQPQHF
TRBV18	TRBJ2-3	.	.	TGTGCCAGCTCCGTTTCGGCTCGGGGGGATACGCAGTATTTT	CASSVSARGDTQYF
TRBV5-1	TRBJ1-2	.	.	TGCGCCAGCAGCTCCCAGGGGCAGTCGAATGGCTACACCTTC	CASSSQGQSNGYTF
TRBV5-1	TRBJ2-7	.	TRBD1	TGCGCCAGCAGCCAGGGACAGCGACTAACTGACTACGAGCAGTACTTC	CASSQGQRLTDYEQYF
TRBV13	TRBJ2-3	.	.	TGTGCCAGCAGCATCAGGGGTCCCGGCACAGATACGCAGTATTTT	CASSIRGPGTDTQYF
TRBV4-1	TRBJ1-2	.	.	TGCGCCAGCAGCCAATTAATGGGGCCTTATGGCTACACCTTC	CASSQLMGPYGYTF
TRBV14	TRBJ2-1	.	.	TGTGCCAGCAGCCCTGTCTACAATGAGCAGTTCTTC	CASSPVYNEQFF
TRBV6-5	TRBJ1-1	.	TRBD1	TGTGCCAGCAGCCGACAGGGAACGAACACTGAAGCTTTCTTT	CASSRQGTNTEAFF
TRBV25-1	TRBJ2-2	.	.	TGTGCCAGCAGTGATAGTCTCGGCAGTTCGAACACCGGGGAGCTGTTTTTT	CASSDSLGSSNTGELFF
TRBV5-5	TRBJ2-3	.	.	TGTGCCAGCAGCTTAGCCTGGGCGAGGGATACGCAGTATTTT	CASSLAWARDTQYF
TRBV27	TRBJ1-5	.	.	TGTGCCAGTAGCGGTGCAAGCAATCAGCCCCAGCATTTT	CASSGASNQPQHF
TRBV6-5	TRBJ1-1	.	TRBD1	TGTGCCAGCACTAAACGGGAACAGGGGGAAGCTTTCTTT	CASTKREQGEAFF
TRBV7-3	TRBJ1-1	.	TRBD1	TGTGCCAGCAGCTTCGTTAGGGGGCGATTGACTGAAGCTTTCTTT	CASSFVRGRLTEAFF
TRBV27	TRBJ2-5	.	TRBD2	TGTGCCAGCAGTTTATCGGGAGGGGTTGGGTCCCAGTACTTC	CASSLSGGVGSQYF
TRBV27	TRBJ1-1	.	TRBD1	TGTGCCAGCAGTTTGGAACCGGACAGGGGTACCACTGAAGCTTTCTTT	CASSLEPDRGTTEAFF
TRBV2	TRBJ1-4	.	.	TGTGCCAGCATTCAGGGGTGGGCTAATGAAAAACTGTTTTTT	CASIQGWANEKLFF
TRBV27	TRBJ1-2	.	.	TGTGCCAGCAAACAGGGACCCGGTGGCTACACCTTC	CASKQGPGGYTF
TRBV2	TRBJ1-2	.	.	TGTGCCAGCAGTGGTAACGGATTCTATGGCTACACCTTC	CASSGNGFYGYTF
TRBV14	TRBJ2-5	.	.	TGTGCCAGCAGCCAAGATCAAGTGGGCCAAGAGACCCAGTACTTC	CASSQDQVGQETQYF
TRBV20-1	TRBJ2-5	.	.	.	CSATPSETQYF
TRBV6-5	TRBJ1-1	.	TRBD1	TGTGCCAGCAGCTTAACCAGGGGGCGCTTAACTGAAGCTTTCTTT	CASSLTRGRLTEAFF
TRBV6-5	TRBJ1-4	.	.	TGTGCCAGCAGTCCCCAGTTGTTTGAAAAACTGTTTTTT	CASSPQLFEKLFF
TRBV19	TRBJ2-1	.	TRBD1	TGTGCCAGTAGTTTTACTCCCGGGACAGGCGGTTATGAGCAGTTCTTC	CASSFTPGTGGYEQFF
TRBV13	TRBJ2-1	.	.	TGTGCCAGCAGCCAGCTTGAAGGCAATGAGCAGTTCTTC	CASSQLEGNEQFF
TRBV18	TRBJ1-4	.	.	TGTGCCAGCTCACGTAATCCCGTGTCAACTAATGAAAAACTGTTTTTT	CASSRNPVSTNEKLFF
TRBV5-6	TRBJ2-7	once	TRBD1	TGTGCCAGCAGCCCGGACAGGCGCCTCTCCTACGAGCAGTACTTC	CASSPDRRLSYEQYF
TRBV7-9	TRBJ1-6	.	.	TGTGCCAGCAGCTCCGGCAAAGGCCAGGATTCACCCCTCCACTTT	CASSSGKGQDSPLHF
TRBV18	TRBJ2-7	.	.	TGTGCCAGCTCATCTTCTCAGGGAGACGAGCAGTACTTC	CASSSSQGDEQYF
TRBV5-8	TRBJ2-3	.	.	TGTGCCAGCAGGAACACAGATACGCAGTATTTT	CASRNTDTQYF
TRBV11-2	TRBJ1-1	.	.	TGTGCCAGCAGCTACGGACACTTGAACACTGAAGCTTTCTTT	CASSYGHLNTEAFF
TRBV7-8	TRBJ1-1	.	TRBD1	TGTGCCAGCAGCTTAGCCCGGACAGGGAGCATGAACACTGAAGCTTTCTTT	CASSLARTGSMNTEAFF